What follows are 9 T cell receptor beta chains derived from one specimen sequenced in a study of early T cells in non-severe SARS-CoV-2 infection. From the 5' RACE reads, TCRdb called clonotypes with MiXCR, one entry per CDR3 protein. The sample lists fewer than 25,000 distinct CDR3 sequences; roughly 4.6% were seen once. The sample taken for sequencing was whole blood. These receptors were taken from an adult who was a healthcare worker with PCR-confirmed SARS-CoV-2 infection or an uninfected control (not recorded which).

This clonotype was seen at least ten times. CDR3 coding DNA: TGCGCCAGCAGCCAAGATCTCAGGCAGGGGGCGAACACCGGGGAGCTGTTTTTT. Protein product: CASSQDLRQGANTGELFF. The chain recombines TRBV4-1 with TRBJ2-2, with 7 bases that match TRBD1. Trimming cost V 0 bases and J 0 bases; bases outside gene matches: 7. The CDR3 extends over 18 amino acids. The germline V gene has CDR1 MGHRA and CDR2 YSYEKL.

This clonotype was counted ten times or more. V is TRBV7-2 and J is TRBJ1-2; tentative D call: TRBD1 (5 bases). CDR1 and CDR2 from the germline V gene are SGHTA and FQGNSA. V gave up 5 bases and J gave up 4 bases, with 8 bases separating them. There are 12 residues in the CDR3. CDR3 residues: CASSPDSYGYTF. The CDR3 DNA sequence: TGTGCCAGCAGCCCTGACAGCTATGGCTACACCTTC.

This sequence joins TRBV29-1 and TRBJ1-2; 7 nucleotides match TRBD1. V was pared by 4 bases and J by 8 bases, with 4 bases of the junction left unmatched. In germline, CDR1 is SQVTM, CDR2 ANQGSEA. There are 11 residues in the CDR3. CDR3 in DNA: TGCAGCGTTGGCGTAGGGGGCGGCTACACCTTC. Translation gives CSVGVGGGYTF.

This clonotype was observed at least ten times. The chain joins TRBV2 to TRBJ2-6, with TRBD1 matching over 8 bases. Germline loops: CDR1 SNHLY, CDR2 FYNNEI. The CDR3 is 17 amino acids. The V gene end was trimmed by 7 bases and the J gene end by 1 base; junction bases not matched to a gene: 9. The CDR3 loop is CASTGQGQVSGANVLTF. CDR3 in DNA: TGTGCCAGCACCGGACAGGGCCAGGTTTCTGGGGCCAACGTCCTGACTTTC.

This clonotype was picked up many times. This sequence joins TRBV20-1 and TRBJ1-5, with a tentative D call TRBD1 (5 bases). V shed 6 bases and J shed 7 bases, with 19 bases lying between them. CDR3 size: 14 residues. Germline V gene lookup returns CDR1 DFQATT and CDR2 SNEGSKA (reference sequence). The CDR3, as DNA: TGCAGTGCAACCTCCTCGGGGGAAATGCAGCCCCAGCATTTT. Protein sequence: CSATSSGEMQPQHF.

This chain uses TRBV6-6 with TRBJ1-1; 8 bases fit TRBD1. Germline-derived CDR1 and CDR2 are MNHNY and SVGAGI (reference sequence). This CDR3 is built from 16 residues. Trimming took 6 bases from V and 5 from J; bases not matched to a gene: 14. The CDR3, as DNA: TGTGCCAGCAGCGGTACAGGGGGTGTGGGGAGTACTGAAGCTTTCTTT. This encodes CASSGTGGVGSTEAFF.

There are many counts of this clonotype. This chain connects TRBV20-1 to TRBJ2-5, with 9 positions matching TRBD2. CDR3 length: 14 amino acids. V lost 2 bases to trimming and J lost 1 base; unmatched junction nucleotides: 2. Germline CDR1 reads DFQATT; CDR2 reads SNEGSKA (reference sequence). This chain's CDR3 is CSARTSGLQETQYF. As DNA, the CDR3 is TGCAGTGCTAGAACTAGCGGGCTCCAAGAGACCCAGTACTTC.

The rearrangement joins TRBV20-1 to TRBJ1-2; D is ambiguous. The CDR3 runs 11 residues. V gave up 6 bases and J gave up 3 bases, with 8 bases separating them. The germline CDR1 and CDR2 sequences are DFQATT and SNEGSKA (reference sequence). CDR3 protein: CSAQRDYGYTF. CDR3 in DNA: TGCAGTGCGCAGAGGGACTATGGCTACACCTTC.

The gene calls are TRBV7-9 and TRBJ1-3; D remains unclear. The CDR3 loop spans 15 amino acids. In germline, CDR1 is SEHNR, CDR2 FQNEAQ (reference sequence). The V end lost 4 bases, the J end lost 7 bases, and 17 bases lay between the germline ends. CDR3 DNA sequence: TGTGCCAGCAGCTCCACATTTGGCCGGTGGAACACCATATATTTT. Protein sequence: CASSSTFGRWNTIYF.